Listed below are T cell receptor beta chains from one sample, sequenced in a study of response to subunit inactivated influenza vaccine. From the RT-PCR reads, TCRdb called clonotypes with MiXCR, one entry per CDR3 protein. This sample has 500,000 to 550,000 distinct CDR3 sequences, with approximately 20% found just once. The data also belong to a second study, concerning T cells expressing NK-cell markers.

This sample comprised CD4+ T cells sorted from PBMCs, obtained less than 13 days after vaccination. Receptor source: a man in his forties or fifties who received an inactivated influenza vaccine. The CDR3 runs from the conserved cysteine through the conserved F or W. D genes are given only for firm matches. A clone size is listed for some rows: how often the clone was seen (once, few, many), or a class if it is expanded.

clone_size j_call v_call d_call cdr3_nt cdr3_aa
. TRBJ2-4 TRBV7-2 TRBD2 TGTGCCAGCAGCTTAGGGCAGGCGGGAGTTGTCATTCAGTACTTC CASSLGQAGVVIQYF
. TRBJ2-7 TRBV6-5 . TGTGCCAGCAGTTATCCCGGGACCAATTCAAGGCAGTACTTC CASSYPGTNSRQYF
. TRBJ1-1 TRBV3-1 . TGTGCCAGCAGCCAAGGGACATACATGAACACTGAAGCTTTCTTT CASSQGTYMNTEAFF
few TRBJ2-5 TRBV7-2 TRBD2 TGTGCCAGCAGCTTAGCGGTGTATAGGACTAGCGGGGGAGAGACCCAGTACTTC CASSLAVYRTSGGETQYF
few TRBJ2-7 TRBV6-5 . TGTGCCAGCAGTTACGGACCCTCTTCCTACGAGCAGTACTTC CASSYGPSSYEQYF
few TRBJ2-7 TRBV7-8 . TGTGCCAGCAGCGAAGCGTCTCAGGCCGAAGGGGGATACTACGAGCAGTACTTC CASSEASQAEGGYYEQYF
few TRBJ1-5 TRBV6-2/TRBV6-3 . TGTGCCAGCAGCCCACACGATCCTAGCAATCAGCCCCAGCATTTT CASSPHDPSNQPQHF
few TRBJ2-5 TRBV10-3 TRBD2 TGTGCCATCAGTGGGGCTAGCGGGAGTATAGAGACCCAGTACTTC CAISGASGSIETQYF
few TRBJ2-5 TRBV20-1 TRBD2 TGCAGTGCTTTTGGACTAGCGGGCGGAGGGGAGACCCAGTACTTC CSAFGLAGGGETQYF
. TRBJ2-5 TRBV19 . TGTGCCAGTAGTTTGCAGGTATCCGAGACCCAGTACTTC CASSLQVSETQYF
. TRBJ2-3 TRBV5-1 . TGCGCCAGCAGCTTGGTGCGGGCAAGCACAGGTACGCAGTATTTT CASSLVRASTGTQYF
few TRBJ2-4 TRBV12-3/TRBV12-4 . TGTGCCAGCAGTTTTGCCTCAAAAAACATTCAGTACTTC CASSFASKNIQYF
. TRBJ2-1 TRBV7-9 . TGTGCCAGCAGCCACATAGGCCATGAGCAGTTCTTC CASSHIGHEQFF
. TRBJ1-1 TRBV12-3/TRBV12-4 . TGTGCCAGCAGTTTAGGGGGCGGCTCTGAAGCTTTCTTT CASSLGGGSEAFF
many TRBJ2-5 TRBV11-2 . TGTGCCAGCAGCTTGTTAAGGGGCTACCAAGAGACCCAGTACTTC CASSLLRGYQETQYF
few TRBJ2-3 TRBV9 TRBD1 TGTGCCAGCAGCAAAGAAGGGGGCAGGACAGATACGCAGTATTTT CASSKEGGRTDTQYF
. TRBJ2-3 TRBV7-9 . TGTGCCAGCAGCGTCAGGCCCTCCAGCACAGATACGCAGTATTTT CASSVRPSSTDTQYF
few TRBJ2-3 TRBV6-2/TRBV6-3 TRBD1 TGTGCCAGCAGTTACCGGGACAGACCCACAGATACGCAGTATTTT CASSYRDRPTDTQYF
. TRBJ2-7 TRBV7-2 TRBD2 TGTGCCAGCAGCTTAGATGGTAGCGGGAGTACATACGAGCAGTACTTC CASSLDGSGSTYEQYF
. TRBJ1-4 TRBV28 TRBD1 TGTGCCAGCAGTCCTGGACAGGGGTTTTGGAAACTGTTTTTT CASSPGQGFWKLFF
. TRBJ2-1 TRBV28 TRBD1 TGTGCCAGCAGTTTGTTCGGACAGGGGGCGTCCTACAATGAGCAGTTCTTC CASSLFGQGASYNEQFF
. TRBJ2-5 TRBV6-6 . TGTGCCAGCAGTTACGGGGACGGGAGGACCCAGTACTTC CASSYGDGRTQYF
. TRBJ2-1 TRBV4-3 . TGCGCCAGCAGCCAAGAATTGGCGAACAATGAGCAGTTCTTC CASSQELANNEQFF
. TRBJ2-5 TRBV12-5 . TGTGCTAGTGGTTTGGATCTAGGGGACGAGACCCAGTACTTC CASGLDLGDETQYF
. TRBJ2-1 TRBV20-1 . TGCAGTGCTAGAGATCGCGGCAGGGAGCAGTTCTTC CSARDRGREQFF
. TRBJ2-1 TRBV20-1 TRBD1 TGCAGTGCTTCACTCCGGGACAGAATCTACAATGAGCAGTTCTTC CSASLRDRIYNEQFF
. TRBJ2-7 TRBV28 . TGTGCCAGCAGACCAACACTTCTGACCGGATACGAGCAGTACTTC CASRPTLLTGYEQYF